The source of this T cell receptor (beta chain) is a study of CD8 T cells in ankylosing spondylitis. Study-wide points: Enrichment of disease-linked clones was reportedly significant in matched ankylosing spondylitis synovial fluid. About 8 highly homologous variants formed a TCR beta motif that appeared characteristic of ankylosing spondylitis blood.

Each CDR3 protein is one row after TCRdb ran MiXCR on the 5' RACE reads. The sample consists of about 220,000 distinct CDR3 sequences, more than 25% of them appearing once. The sample holds many counts of this clonotype. Its antigen is not identified. Germline CDR1 reads SGHAT; CDR2 reads FQNNGV. The CDR3 length is 18 residues. The V segment lost 1 base and the J segment 2 bases; nucleotides outside the gene matches: 11. What was sequenced was blood, either unsorted or a sorted T cell fraction (not recorded which). The sequence derives from a male donor with ankylosing spondylitis or in good health (not recorded which). The chain uses TRBV11-2 and TRBJ2-5; 9 bases are shared with TRBD2. CDR3: CASSLVIGLAGDQETQYF. For the CDR3, the DNA is TGTGCCAGCAGCTTAGTAATCGGCTTAGCGGGAGATCAAGAGACCCAGTACTTC.